Each of the 26 T cell receptor beta chains below was sequenced from the same sample in a study of blood T cell repertoires in COVID-19. Data came from immunoSEQ multiplex PCR; TCRdb stores just in-frame clones and leaves some out. The top ten hold about 5.9% of the sample, which has around 90,000 clones, roughly 92% seen once. Sequencing input: peripheral blood. The receptor source for this set is a woman in her fifties or sixties with active COVID-19.

This chain links TRBV9 with TRBJ2-1, with D possibly being TRBD2 (6 bases). Germline V gene sequence: CDR1 SGDLS, CDR2 YYNGEE. There are 16 residues in the CDR3. With 6 bases removed from V and 1 base from J, the gap between germline ends came to 17 bases. The CDR3 DNA sequence: TGTGCCAGCACCATAGACCCCGGGACTTCCTACAATGAGCAGTTCTTC. It translates to CASTIDPGTSYNEQFF.

The rearrangement links TRBV5-1 to TRBJ1-1; 7 bases are shared with TRBD1. Trimming at V came to 0 bases and at J to 3 bases, leaving 8 bases not matched to a gene. The CDR3 is 16 amino acids. Germline values: CDR1 SGHRS, CDR2 YFSETQ. The CDR3 protein is CASSLAFQGVYTEAFF. CDR3 DNA sequence: TGCGCCAGCAGCTTGGCTTTTCAGGGGGTCTACACTGAAGCTTTCTTT.

The chain links TRBV18 to TRBJ1-5; 9 bases agree with TRBD1. V lost 6 bases, J lost 0 bases, and 12 bases stayed unmatched. This CDR3 contains 18 residues. Germline assignment: CDR1 KGHSH and CDR2 LQKENI. The CDR3 sequence is CASSRTGVPSDSNQPQHF. In DNA form, the CDR3 reads TGTGCCAGCTCTCGGACAGGGGTTCCCTCGGATAGCAATCAGCCCCAGCATTTT.

V gene TRBV2 combines with J gene TRBJ2-2; weak D call: TRBD1 (6 bases). Trimming removed 0 bases from V and 6 bases from J, with 14 bases in between. Germline assignment: CDR1 SNHLY and CDR2 FYNNEI. There are 16 residues in the CDR3. CDR3 bases: TGTGCCAGCAGTGAAGCTGAAGCGTCAGGGGCCGGGGAGCTGTTTTTT. It specifies CASSEAEASGAGELFF.

The chain links TRBV19 to TRBJ2-5, with 9 bases lining up with TRBD1. The V and J ends lost 4 bases and 4 bases, in that order; junction bases with no gene match: 13. The CDR3 sequence is 17 residues long. The germline V gene has CDR1 LNHDA and CDR2 SQIVND (reference sequence). The CDR3 reads CASSRQGGPQGGETQYF. The CDR3, as DNA: TGTGCCAGTAGTAGACAGGGGGGACCACAAGGAGGAGAGACCCAGTACTTC.

This chain connects TRBV23-1 to TRBJ2-5, with D maybe TRBD1 (5 bases). TRBV23-1 carries the ORF label, with uncertain function. The CDR3 totals 13 residues. Trimming removed 9 bases at V and 3 bases at J, with 14 bases between. The CDR3 spells CASTAAREETQYF. CDR3 DNA sequence: TGCGCCAGTACCGCGGCCAGGGAAGAGACCCAGTACTTC.

V usage is TRBV19 and J usage is TRBJ2-7; 9 positions agree with TRBD2. Germline assignment: CDR1 LNHDA and CDR2 SQIVND (reference sequence). The CDR3 spans 14 residues. J lost 4 bases, V lost 4 bases, and 5 bases had no gene match. CDR3 sequence (DNA): TGTGCCAGTAGTAGCGGGGGGGCACTATACGAGCAGTACTTC. Its protein is CASSSGGALYEQYF.

V usage is TRBV7-3 and J usage is TRBJ2-4; no clear D gene. Germline values: CDR1 SGHTA, CDR2 FQGTGA. The CDR3 runs to 16 residues. V lost 0 bases and J 6 bases, leaving 15 bases between the germline ends. The CDR3 sequence: CASSLTSGLGLNIQYF. CDR3 DNA: TGTGCCAGCAGCTTAACGTCTGGGCTGGGTTTAAACATTCAGTACTTC.

This chain joins TRBV2 and TRBJ1-2; D not resolved. The CDR3 extends over 16 amino acids. Germline V gene data show CDR1 as SNHLY and CDR2 as FYNNEI. V was shortened by 1 base and J by 4 bases, with 16 bases between the two germline ends. CDR3 in amino acids: CASSEGPLTVRYGYTF. The CDR3 coding sequence is TGTGCCAGCAGTGAAGGCCCACTAACGGTACGCTATGGCTACACCTTC.

This chain links TRBV7-9 with TRBJ1-2; D uncertain. Trimming took 1 base from V and 4 from J, leaving 10 bases between them. This CDR3 region has 14 residues. Germline V CDR1 and CDR2: SEHNR, FQNEAQ (reference sequence). CDR3 in DNA: TGTGCCAGCAGCTTAGGAGAGAGAAGCTATGGCTACACCTTC. This encodes CASSLGERSYGYTF.

This clone was counted once. CDR3: CASSQRTGSIYGYTF. CDR3 sequence (DNA): TGCGCCAGCAGCCAGAGGACCGGGAGTATCTATGGCTACACCTTC. The chain employs TRBV4-3 and TRBJ1-2; D not certain. Germline V CDR1 and CDR2: LGHNA, YSLEER. CDR3 length: 15 residues. V was clipped by 3 bases and J by 4 bases, with 15 bases between them.

The chain carries TRBV7-2 and TRBJ1-1; D gene unclear. The CDR3 totals 14 residues. Per germline, CDR1 SGHTA and CDR2 FQGNSA. Trimming shortened V by 2 bases and J by 3 bases, and 10 bases separated the two germline ends. CDR3 DNA sequence: TGTGCCAGCAGCTTACGGGTTCGGGACACTGAAGCTTTCTTT. It codes for CASSLRVRDTEAFF.

This rearrangement joins TRBV19 to TRBJ2-7; TRBD2 matches 7 bases. This CDR3 has 14 residues. Per the germline V gene, CDR1 is LNHDA and CDR2 is SQIVND (reference sequence). With V trimmed by 6 bases and J by 6 bases, 11 bases remained unmatched. The DNA of the CDR3 is TGTGCCAGTAGGGGGACGGGACTAAGCGGCGAGCAGTACTTC. Its translation: CASRGTGLSGEQYF. Full variable domain (remainder filled in from reference TRBV19 and TRBJ2-7): DGGITQSPKYLFRKEGQNVTLSCEQNLNHDAMYWYRQDPGQGLRLIYYSQIVNDFQKGDIAEGYSVSREKKESFPLTVTSAQKNPTAFYLCASRGTGLSGEQYFGPGTRLTVT.

This clone has just a few counts. The chain uses TRBV5-4 and TRBJ2-2, with 12 bases that match TRBD2. This CDR3 spans 16 amino acids. Trimming at V came to 3 bases and at J to 2 bases, leaving 2 bases not matched to a gene. Per the germline V gene, CDR1 is SGHNT and CDR2 is YYREEE (reference sequence). CDR3 nucleotides: TGTGCCAGCAGCTCGGGACTAGCGGGTAACACCGGGGAGCTGTTTTTT. Its translation is CASSSGLAGNTGELFF. Supplemented by reference TRBV5-4 and TRBJ2-2, the full variable domain reads ETGVTQSPTHLIKTRGQQVTLRCSSQSGHNTVSWYQQALGQGPQFIFQYYREEENGRGNFPPRFSGLQFPNYSSELNVNALELDDSALYLCASSSGLAGNTGELFFGEGSRLTVL.

The rearrangement joins TRBV7-2 to TRBJ2-7; D perhaps matches TRBD1 (5 bases). The CDR3 extends over 11 amino acids. V gave up 5 bases and J gave up 7 bases, with 9 bases separating them. Germline V gene data show CDR1 as SGHTA and CDR2 as FQGNSA. The DNA for the CDR3 is TGTGCCAGCAGCCAGGACACTGAGCAGTACTTC. Translated: CASSQDTEQYF.

V and J are TRBV9 and TRBJ2-3; D perhaps matches TRBD1 (6 bases). The V end was cut by 0 bases, the J end by 2 bases, with 10 bases between. The CDR3 sequence is 15 residues long. Germline-derived CDR1 and CDR2 are SGDLS and YYNGEE. The CDR3 region is CASSVGGPDTDTQYF. The CDR3 DNA is TGTGCCAGCAGCGTAGGGGGGCCAGACACAGATACGCAGTATTTT.

J is TRBJ2-2 and V is TRBV6-5; D ambiguous. The CDR3 spans 13 residues. CDR1 MNHEY and CDR2 SVGAGI come from the germline V gene. The V end was cut by 7 bases, the J end by 3 bases, with 9 bases between. CDR3: CASKQQDTGELFF. In DNA, the CDR3 is TGTGCCAGCAAACAACAAGACACCGGGGAGCTGTTTTTT.

The rearrangement uses TRBV6-2 or TRBV6-3 and TRBJ2-7, with TRBD2 as a possible D gene (7 bases). The CDR3 spans 13 residues. The V end lost 10 bases, the J end lost 3 bases, and 16 bases lay between the germline ends. CDR1 is MNHEY, CDR2 SVGEGT, per germline. Written as DNA, the CDR3 is TGTGCCACCAGCGAGGGAGGGGGCTACGAGCAGTACTTC. Translation: CATSEGGGYEQYF.

The J gene is TRBJ2-5, the V gene TRBV7-2; 7 bases match TRBD2. Per germline, CDR1 SGHTA and CDR2 FQGNSA. The CDR3 is 14 residues long. Losses at the gene ends were 5 bases for V and 5 bases for J; bases not matched to a gene: 8. DNA of the CDR3: TGTGCCAGCAGCGGAAGAGGGACTACGGAGACCCAGTACTTC. It codes for CASSGRGTTETQYF. The whole variable domain, filled in from reference TRBV7-2 and TRBJ2-5, reads GAGVSQSPSNKVTEKGKDVELRCDPISGHTALYWYRQSLGQGLEFLIYFQGNSAPDKSGLPSDRFSAERTGGSVSTLTIQRTQQEDSAVYLCASSGRGTTETQYFGPGTRLLVL.

This chain joins TRBV3-1 (or the pseudogene TRBV3-2) and TRBJ1-5; unclear D gene. The CDR3 spans 14 residues. Germline values: CDR1 LGHDT, CDR2 YNNKEL (reference sequence). The V end was cut by 1 base, the J end by 4 bases, with 8 bases between. Written as DNA, the CDR3 is TGTGCCAGCAGCCAAGGGACGGGGAATCAGCCCCAGCATTTT. Translation: CASSQGTGNQPQHF.

V is TRBV5-5 and J is TRBJ2-3; 12 nucleotides agree with TRBD1. The CDR3 runs 15 residues. The ends lost 4 bases at V and 6 bases at J; junction bases unmatched: 6. Germline V gene data show CDR1 as SGHKS and CDR2 as YYEKEE (reference sequence). Here the CDR3 reads CASSPGTGGLDTQYF. DNA of the CDR3: TGTGCCAGCAGCCCCGGGACAGGGGGCCTGGATACGCAGTATTTT.

The chain carries TRBV9 and TRBJ2-2; 7 nucleotides align to TRBD2. CDR1 SGDLS and CDR2 YYNGEE come from the germline V gene. Trimming removed 3 bases from V and 4 bases from J; junction bases left unmatched: 6. CDR3 length: 15 amino acids. CDR3 region: CASSAVGGSTGELFF. CDR3 coding DNA: TGTGCCAGCAGCGCCGTCGGCGGGAGCACCGGGGAGCTGTTTTTT. Together with reference TRBV9 and TRBJ2-2, the CDR3 gives the full variable domain: DSGVTQTPKHLITATGQRVTLRCSPRSGDLSVYWYQQSLDQGLQFLIQYYNGEERAKGNILERFSAQQFPDLHSELNLSSLELGDSALYFCASSAVGGSTGELFFGEGSRLTVL.

This clone showed up just a few times. The chain has TRBV14 and TRBJ2-3; D unclear. This CDR3 comprises 12 residues. Trimming stripped 5 bases from V and 2 bases from J, with 5 bases between. Looked up from germline, CDR1 is SGHDN and CDR2 is FVKESK. The CDR3: CASSAYTDTQYF. The DNA for the CDR3 is TGTGCCAGCAGCGCCTACACAGATACGCAGTATTTT.

The chain combines TRBV2 with TRBJ2-2; TRBD2 agrees at 14 bases. V trimming: 7 bases; J trimming: 4 bases; junction bases outside the gene matches: 8. The CDR3 has 17 amino acids. CDR1 is SNHLY and CDR2 is FYNNEI in the germline V gene. CDR3 bases: TGTGCCAGCACCGGGGGACTAGCGGGAGTGGGCACCGGGGAGCTGTTTTTT. This gives the protein CASTGGLAGVGTGELFF.

The gene calls are TRBV3-1 (or the pseudogene TRBV3-2) and TRBJ2-7; possibly TRBD2 for D (5 bases). This CDR3 has 13 residues. V lost 0 bases and J 9 bases, leaving 12 bases between the germline ends. Germline values: CDR1 LGHDT, CDR2 YNNKEL (reference sequence). This CDR3 reads CASSQDLLASQYF. CDR3 in DNA: TGTGCCAGCAGCCAAGATTTGCTAGCCTCGCAGTACTTC.

This clone was seen more than once but under ten times. This chain connects TRBV4-1 to TRBJ2-5; 9 nucleotides line up with TRBD2. Germline CDR1 and CDR2: MGHRA and YSYEKL. With V trimmed by 7 bases and J by 5 bases, 11 bases remained unmatched. The CDR3 sequence is 15 residues long. CDR3 loop: CASTKAGGGMETQYF. The CDR3, as DNA: TGCGCCAGCACCAAAGCGGGGGGTGGAATGGAGACCCAGTACTTC.